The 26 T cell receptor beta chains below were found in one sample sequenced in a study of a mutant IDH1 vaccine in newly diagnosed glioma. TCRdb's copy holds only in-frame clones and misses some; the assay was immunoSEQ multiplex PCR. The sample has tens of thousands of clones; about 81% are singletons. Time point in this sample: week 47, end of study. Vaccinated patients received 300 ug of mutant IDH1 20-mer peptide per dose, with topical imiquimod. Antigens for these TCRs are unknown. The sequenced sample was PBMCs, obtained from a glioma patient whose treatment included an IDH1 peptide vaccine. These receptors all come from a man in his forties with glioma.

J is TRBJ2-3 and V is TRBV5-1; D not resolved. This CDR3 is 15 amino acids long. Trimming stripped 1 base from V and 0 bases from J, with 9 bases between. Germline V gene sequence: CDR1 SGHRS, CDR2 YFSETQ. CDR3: CASSLFRTSTDTQYF. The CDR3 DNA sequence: TGCGCCAGCAGCTTGTTCAGGACCAGCACAGATACGCAGTATTTT.

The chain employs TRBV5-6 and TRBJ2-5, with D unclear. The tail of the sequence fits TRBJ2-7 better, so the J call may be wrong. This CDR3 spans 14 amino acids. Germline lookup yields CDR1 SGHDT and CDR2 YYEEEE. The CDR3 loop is CASSRPHHPYEQYF. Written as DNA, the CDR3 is TGTGCCAGCAGCCGGCCGCATCACCCCTACGAGCAGTACTTC.

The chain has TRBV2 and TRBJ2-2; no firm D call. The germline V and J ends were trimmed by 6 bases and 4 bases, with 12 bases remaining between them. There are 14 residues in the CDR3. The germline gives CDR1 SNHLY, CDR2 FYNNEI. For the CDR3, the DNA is TGTGCCAGCAGATTCCAGTTGAGCACCGGGGAGCTGTTTTTT. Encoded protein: CASRFQLSTGELFF.

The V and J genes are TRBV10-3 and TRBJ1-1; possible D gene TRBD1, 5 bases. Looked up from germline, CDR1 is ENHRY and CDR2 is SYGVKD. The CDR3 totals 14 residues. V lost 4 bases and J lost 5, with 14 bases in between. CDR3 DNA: TGTGCCATCAGTGCCACGGGGGTAGGGACTGAAGCTTTCTTT. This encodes CAISATGVGTEAFF.

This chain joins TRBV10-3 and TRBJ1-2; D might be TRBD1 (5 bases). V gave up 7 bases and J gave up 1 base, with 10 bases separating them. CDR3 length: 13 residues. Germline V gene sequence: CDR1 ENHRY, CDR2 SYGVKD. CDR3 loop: CAITGTDNYGYTF. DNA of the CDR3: TGTGCCATCACCGGGACGGATAACTATGGCTACACCTTC.

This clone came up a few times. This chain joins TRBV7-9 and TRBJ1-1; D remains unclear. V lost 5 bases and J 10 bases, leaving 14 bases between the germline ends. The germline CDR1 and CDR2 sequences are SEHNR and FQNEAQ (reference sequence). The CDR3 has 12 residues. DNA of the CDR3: TGTGCCAGCAGCCCCGGGAGTCCCCCAGCTTTCTTT. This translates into CASSPGSPPAFF.

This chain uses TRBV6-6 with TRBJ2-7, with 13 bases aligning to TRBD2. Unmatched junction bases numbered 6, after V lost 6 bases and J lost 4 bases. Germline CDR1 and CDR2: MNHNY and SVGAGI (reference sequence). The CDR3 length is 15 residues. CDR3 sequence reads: CASSSPTSGGYEQYF. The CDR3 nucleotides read TGTGCCAGCAGCAGTCCGACTAGCGGGGGGTACGAGCAGTACTTC.

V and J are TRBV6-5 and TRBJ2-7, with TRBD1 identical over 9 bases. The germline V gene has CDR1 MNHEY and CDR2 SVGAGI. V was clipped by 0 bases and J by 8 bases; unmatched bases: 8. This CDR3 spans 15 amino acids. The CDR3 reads CASSYSMDRGQKQYF. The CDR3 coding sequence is TGTGCCAGCAGTTACTCGATGGACAGGGGTCAAAAGCAGTACTTC.

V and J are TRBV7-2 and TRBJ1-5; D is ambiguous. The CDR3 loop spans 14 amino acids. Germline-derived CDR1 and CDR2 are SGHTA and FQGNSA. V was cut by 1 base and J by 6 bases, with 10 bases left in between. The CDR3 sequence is CASSLGMGSQPQHF. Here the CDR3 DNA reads TGTGCCAGCAGCTTAGGGATGGGGTCTCAGCCCCAGCATTTT.

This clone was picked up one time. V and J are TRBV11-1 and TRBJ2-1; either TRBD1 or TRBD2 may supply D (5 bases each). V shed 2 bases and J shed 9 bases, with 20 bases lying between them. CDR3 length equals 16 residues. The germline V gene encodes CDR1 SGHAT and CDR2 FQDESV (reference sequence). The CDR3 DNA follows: TGTGCCAGCAGCTTAACCGACGACCTAATGAGGGGTGAGCAGTTCTTC. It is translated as CASSLTDDLMRGEQFF.

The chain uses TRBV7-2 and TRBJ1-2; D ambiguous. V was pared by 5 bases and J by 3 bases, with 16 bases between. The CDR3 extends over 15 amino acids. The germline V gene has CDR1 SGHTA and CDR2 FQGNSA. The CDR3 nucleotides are TGTGCCAGCAGCGGCGACTCCGGGAGATACTATGGCTACACCTTC. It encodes CASSGDSGRYYGYTF.

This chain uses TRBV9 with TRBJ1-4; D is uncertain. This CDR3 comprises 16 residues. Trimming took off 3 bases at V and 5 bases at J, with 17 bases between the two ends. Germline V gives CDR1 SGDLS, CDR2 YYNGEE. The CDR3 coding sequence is TGTGCCAGCAGCGCCGGATTCCGGGCCCTAAATGAAAAACTGTTTTTT. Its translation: CASSAGFRALNEKLFF.

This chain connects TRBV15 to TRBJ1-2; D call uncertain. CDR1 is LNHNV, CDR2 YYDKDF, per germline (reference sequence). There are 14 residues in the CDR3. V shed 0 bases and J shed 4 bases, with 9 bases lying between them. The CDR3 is CATSRDSGLYGYTF. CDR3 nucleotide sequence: TGTGCCACCAGCAGAGACAGCGGGCTCTATGGCTACACCTTC.

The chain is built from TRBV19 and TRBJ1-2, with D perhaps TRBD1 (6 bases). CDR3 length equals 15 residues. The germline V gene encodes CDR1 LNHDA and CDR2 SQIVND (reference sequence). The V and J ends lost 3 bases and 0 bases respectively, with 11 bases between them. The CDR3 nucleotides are TGTGCCAGTAGTATGGGGGGACAAGCTAACTATGGCTACACCTTC. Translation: CASSMGGQANYGYTF.

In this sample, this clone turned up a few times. In DNA, the CDR3 is TGTGCCAGTAGTACTGCGACGGAGAACACTGAAGCTTTCTTT. Protein sequence: CASSTATENTEAFF. The chain carries TRBV19 and TRBJ1-1; D gene uncertain. Per the germline V gene, CDR1 is LNHDA and CDR2 is SQIVND (reference sequence). This CDR3 contains 14 residues. The V end lost 4 bases, the J end lost 1 base, and 10 bases lay between the germline ends.

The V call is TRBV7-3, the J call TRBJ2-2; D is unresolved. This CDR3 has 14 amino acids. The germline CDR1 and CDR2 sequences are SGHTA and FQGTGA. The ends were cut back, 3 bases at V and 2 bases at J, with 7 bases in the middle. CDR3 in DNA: TGTGCCAGCAGCTTGGGCCTCAACACCGGGGAGCTGTTTTTT. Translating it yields CASSLGLNTGELFF.

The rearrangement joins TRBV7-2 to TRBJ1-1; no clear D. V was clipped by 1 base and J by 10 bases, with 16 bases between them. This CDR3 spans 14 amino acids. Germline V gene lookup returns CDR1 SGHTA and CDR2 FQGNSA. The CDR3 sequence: CASSLVGPKDVAFF. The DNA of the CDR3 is TGTGCCAGCAGCTTAGTTGGGCCAAAAGACGTAGCTTTCTTT.

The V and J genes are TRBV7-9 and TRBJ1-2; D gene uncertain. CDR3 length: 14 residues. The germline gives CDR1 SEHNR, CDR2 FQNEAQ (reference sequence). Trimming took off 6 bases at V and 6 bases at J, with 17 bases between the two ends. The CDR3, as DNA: TGTGCCAGCAGTTCGAACTGGGCGACGGATGGCTACACCTTC. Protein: CASSSNWATDGYTF.

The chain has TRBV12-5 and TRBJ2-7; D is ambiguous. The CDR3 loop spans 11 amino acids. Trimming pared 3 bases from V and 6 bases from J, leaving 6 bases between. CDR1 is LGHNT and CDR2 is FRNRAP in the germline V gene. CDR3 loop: CASGFHSEQYF. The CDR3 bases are TGTGCTAGTGGTTTTCATAGCGAGCAGTACTTC.

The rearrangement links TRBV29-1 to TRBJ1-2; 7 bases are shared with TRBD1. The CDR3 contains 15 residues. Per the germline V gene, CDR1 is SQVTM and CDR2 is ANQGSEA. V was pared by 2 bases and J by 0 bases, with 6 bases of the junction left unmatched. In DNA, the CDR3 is TGCAGCGTTGAATGGGTCGGGACAGCTAACTATGGCTACACCTTC. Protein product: CSVEWVGTANYGYTF.

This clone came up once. Here the CDR3 reads CASTHLGAGTILPQHF. CDR3 nucleotides: TGTGCCAGCACCCATCTAGGGGCAGGGACGATCCTGCCCCAGCATTTT. The V gene is TRBV7-3, the J gene TRBJ1-5; D might be TRBD1 (5 bases). The V gene's germline CDR1 is SGHTA and CDR2 FQGTGA. Trimming shortened V by 7 bases and J by 9 bases, and 25 bases separated the two germline ends. The CDR3 loop spans 16 amino acids. Full variable domain (outside the CDR3, taken from reference TRBV7-3 and TRBJ1-5): GAGVSQTPSNKVTEKGKYVELRCDPISGHTALYWYRQSLGQGPEFLIYFQGTGAADDSGLPNDRFFAVRPEGSVSTLKIQRTERGDSAVYLCASTHLGAGTILPQHFGDGTRLSIL.

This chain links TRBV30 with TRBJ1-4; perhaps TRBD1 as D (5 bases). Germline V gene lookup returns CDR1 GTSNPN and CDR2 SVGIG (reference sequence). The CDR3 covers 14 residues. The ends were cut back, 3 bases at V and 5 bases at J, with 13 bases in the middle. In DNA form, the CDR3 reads TGTGCCTGGAGGATTCGGGACCCAAATGAAAAACTGTTTTTT. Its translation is CAWRIRDPNEKLFF.

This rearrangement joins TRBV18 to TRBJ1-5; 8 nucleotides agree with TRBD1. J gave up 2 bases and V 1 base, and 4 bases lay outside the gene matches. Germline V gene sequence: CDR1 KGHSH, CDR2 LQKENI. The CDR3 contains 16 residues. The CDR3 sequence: CASSPLGQGGNQPQHF. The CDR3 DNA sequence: TGTGCCAGCTCACCACTAGGACAGGGCGGCAATCAGCCCCAGCATTTT.

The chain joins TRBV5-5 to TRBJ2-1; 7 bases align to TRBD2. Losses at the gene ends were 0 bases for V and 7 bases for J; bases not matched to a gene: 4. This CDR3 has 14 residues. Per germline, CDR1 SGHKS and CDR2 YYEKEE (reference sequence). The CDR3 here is CASSLVLADNEQFF. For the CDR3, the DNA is TGTGCCAGCAGCTTGGTTCTAGCGGATAATGAGCAGTTCTTC.

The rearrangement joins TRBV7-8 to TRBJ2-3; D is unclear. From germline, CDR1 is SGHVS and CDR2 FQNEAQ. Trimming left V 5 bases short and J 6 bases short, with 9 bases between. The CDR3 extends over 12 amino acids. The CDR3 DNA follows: TGTGCCAGCAGCCCTGCGCGGGATACGCAGTATTTT. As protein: CASSPARDTQYF.

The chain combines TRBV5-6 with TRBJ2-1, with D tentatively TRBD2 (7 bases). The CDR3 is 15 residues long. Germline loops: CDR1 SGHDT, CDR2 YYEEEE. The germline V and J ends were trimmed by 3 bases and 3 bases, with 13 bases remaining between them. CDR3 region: CASSSGGGGYNEQFF. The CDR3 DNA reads TGTGCCAGCAGCTCGGGGGGCGGTGGCTACAATGAGCAGTTCTTC.